This is a list of T cell receptor beta chains from one sample in a study of T cell repertoires in cytomegalovirus infection. TCRdb re-called the reads through MiXCR, storing one row per CDR3 protein. The profile shows some 940,000 distinct CDR3 sequences, around a third of them singletons. These receptors' targets are unknown. The sequenced sample was cultured CD8+ T cells from PBMCs, obtained from culture after CMV antigen stimulation. The receptors come from a human donor in good health (CMV status not recorded). Some clones in this sample may be carry-over from other donors' samples. Both conserved end residues are trimmed from each CDR3. Expanded clones are given a class, and other clones once, few, many or no size at all.

j_call: TRBJ1-3; clone_size: NA; v_call: TRBV10-3; cdr3_aa: ATLTDSGNTIY
j_call: TRBJ2-1; clone_size: NA; v_call: TRBV9; cdr3_aa: ASSVLAGGNEQF
j_call: TRBJ2-1; clone_size: NA; v_call: TRBV6-6; cdr3_aa: ASSQYGGADNEQF
j_call: TRBJ1-2; clone_size: NA; v_call: TRBV6-1; cdr3_aa: ASSSTIGQGDYGYT
j_call: TRBJ2-4; clone_size: NA; v_call: TRBV7-3; cdr3_aa: ASSLRGPQAKNIQY
j_call: TRBJ2-7; clone_size: few; v_call: TRBV12-3/TRBV12-4; cdr3_aa: ASTSTGVFNEQY
j_call: TRBJ2-1; clone_size: few; v_call: TRBV14; cdr3_aa: ASSQDPGAGRRYEQF
j_call: TRBJ1-2; clone_size: few; v_call: TRBV7-6; cdr3_aa: ASSFQVSNYGYT
j_call: TRBJ2-1; clone_size: many; v_call: TRBV7-6; cdr3_aa: ASSSGTSGRYNEQF
j_call: TRBJ2-3; clone_size: once; v_call: TRBV6-2/TRBV6-3; cdr3_aa: ASSEKWGFTDTQY
j_call: TRBJ1-2; clone_size: few; v_call: TRBV6-5; cdr3_aa: ASKIGTGSKGYT
j_call: TRBJ2-5; clone_size: NA; v_call: TRBV6-1; cdr3_aa: ASSSSKTQY
j_call: TRBJ2-7; clone_size: NA; v_call: TRBV27; cdr3_aa: ASSLRGSNSYEQY
j_call: TRBJ1-1; clone_size: few; v_call: TRBV3-1; cdr3_aa: ASSQDKFMNTEAF
j_call: TRBJ2-5; clone_size: many; v_call: TRBV7-2; cdr3_aa: ASSTGTEQETQY
j_call: TRBJ1-5; clone_size: NA; v_call: TRBV6-1; cdr3_aa: ATRGGPNQPQH
j_call: TRBJ2-1; clone_size: NA; v_call: TRBV20-1; cdr3_aa: SAPGSGNEQF
j_call: TRBJ1-2; clone_size: NA; v_call: TRBV7-9; cdr3_aa: ASSPIDRAGYT
j_call: TRBJ1-1; clone_size: NA; v_call: TRBV27; cdr3_aa: ASSFGTFLEAF
j_call: TRBJ2-3; clone_size: NA; v_call: TRBV27; cdr3_aa: ASSLWASRRDTQY
j_call: TRBJ2-5; clone_size: many; v_call: TRBV7-6; cdr3_aa: ASSLPGTGEETQY
j_call: TRBJ1-1; clone_size: NA; v_call: TRBV11-3; cdr3_aa: ASSLACRDEKNEAF
j_call: TRBJ1-5; clone_size: NA; v_call: TRBV12-5; cdr3_aa: ASDPTGQGGQPQH